A selection of T cell receptor beta chains follows, all from one sample in a study of cytomegalovirus exposure and HLA in healthy donors. Generated by immunoSEQ multiplex PCR, the TCRdb table keeps only in-frame clones and is missing some. The table shows about 81,000 clones, with 77% occurring only once. Sequencing was carried out using PBMCs. These receptors all stem from a man between 50 and 59 years old in good health and CMV-seropositive. Both conserved end residues are part of each CDR3. The order of the fields is D gene, V gene, J gene, clone size, CDR3 protein, CDR3 DNA. A D gene is named only where the DNA matches it firmly. Part of the rows lack a size; the others show once, few, many or a class for expanded clones.

>-|TRBV27|TRBJ2-1|-
CASSGWAIQDEQFF
TGTGCCAGCAGTGGGTGGGCGATCCAGGATGAGCAGTTCTTC
>-|TRBV5-1|TRBJ1-2|-
CASSWEARNDGYTF
TGCGCCAGCAGCTGGGAGGCACGGAACGATGGCTACACCTTC
>-|TRBV6-6|TRBJ1-6|-
CASRFSQTQSPLHF
TGTGCCAGCAGATTCTCCCAAACTCAATCACCCCTCCACTTT
>TRBD1|TRBV19|TRBJ2-2|once
CASSTTGKNTGELFF
TGTGCCAGTAGTACGACAGGGAAGAACACCGGGGAGCTGTTTTTT
>TRBD1|TRBV9|TRBJ2-3|once
CASSVGGQPSTDTQYF
TGTGCCAGCAGCGTAGGGGGACAGCCAAGCACAGATACGCAGTATTTT
>-|TRBV6-5|TRBJ1-3|-
CASSYGAGYSGNTIYF
TGTGCCAGCAGTTATGGAGCAGGGTACTCTGGAAACACCATATATTTT
>-|TRBV7-7|TRBJ2-1|-
CASSSAGFDEQFF
TGTGCCAGCAGCTCGGCGGGGTTCGATGAGCAGTTCTTC
>TRBD2|TRBV30|TRBJ2-1|few
CAWSVGGKYNEQFF
TGTGCCTGGAGTGTGGGAGGGAAATACAATGAGCAGTTCTTC
>TRBD2|TRBV4-1|TRBJ2-3|-
CASSQVVLAGSRHTQYF
TGCGCCAGCAGCCAAGTGGTACTAGCGGGTTCCAGGCATACGCAGTATTTT
>TRBD1|TRBV30|TRBJ2-7|-
CAWSEGGPYEQYF
TGTGCCTGGAGCGAAGGGGGCCCCTACGAGCAGTACTTC
>-|TRBV7-9|TRBJ1-1|once
CASSFAGALNTEAFF
TGTGCCAGCAGCTTTGCAGGGGCCCTGAACACTGAAGCTTTCTTT
>TRBD2|TRBV6-5|TRBJ2-3|few
CASSYWGGRADTQYF
TGTGCCAGCAGTTACTGGGGCGGGAGAGCAGATACGCAGTATTTT
>TRBD1|TRBV4-1|TRBJ2-5|once
CASSQDWVGTGTQETQYF
TGCGCCAGCAGCCAAGACTGGGTGGGGACAGGGACCCAAGAGACCCAGTACTTC
>TRBD1|TRBV6-1|TRBJ2-7|once
CASSERDREYEQYF
TGTGCCAGCAGTGAACGGGACAGGGAATACGAGCAGTACTTC
>TRBD1|TRBV6-6|TRBJ2-1|-
CASSYPGQGEFF
TGTGCCAGCAGTTACCCAGGACAGGGTGAGTTCTTC